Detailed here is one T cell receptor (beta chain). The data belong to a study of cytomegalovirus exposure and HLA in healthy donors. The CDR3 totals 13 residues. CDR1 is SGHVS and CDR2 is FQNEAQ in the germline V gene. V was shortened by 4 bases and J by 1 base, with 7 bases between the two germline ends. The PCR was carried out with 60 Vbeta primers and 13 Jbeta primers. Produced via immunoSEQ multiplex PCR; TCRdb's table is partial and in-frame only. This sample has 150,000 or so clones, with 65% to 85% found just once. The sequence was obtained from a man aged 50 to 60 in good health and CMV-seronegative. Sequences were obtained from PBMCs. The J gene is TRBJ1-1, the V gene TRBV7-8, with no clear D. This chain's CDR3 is CASSSRTNTEAFF. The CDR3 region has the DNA TGTGCCAGCAGCTCGCGTACGAACACTGAAGCTTTCTTT. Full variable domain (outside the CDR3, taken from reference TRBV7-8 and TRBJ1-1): GAGVSQSPRYKVAKRGQDVALRCDPISGHVSLFWYQQALGQGPEFLTYFQNEAQLDKSGLPSDRFFAERPEGSVSTLKIQRTQQEDSAVYLCASSSRTNTEAFFGQGTRLTVV.